Presented here are 22 T cell receptor beta chains from one specimen sequenced in a study of T cell changes during pregnancy in multiple sclerosis. Generated by immunoSEQ multiplex PCR, the TCRdb table keeps only in-frame clones and is missing some. The table has over 50,000 clones, roughly 92% seen once. The source was CD4+ T cells from peripheral blood mononuclear cells, collected in the third trimester of pregnancy. The receptors were gathered from a female donor with multiple sclerosis, enrolled in a pregnancy study.

The CDR3 reads CASSLGVPAAYTF. The CDR3 region has the DNA TGTGCCAGCAGTTTAGGGGTCCCAGCGGCCTACACCTTC. The gene calls are TRBV28 and TRBJ1-2; D is undetermined. Germline V CDR1 and CDR2: MDHEN, SYDVKM. This CDR3 has 13 amino acids. V was trimmed by 2 bases and J by 10 bases, leaving 14 bases between them.

The chain uses TRBV4-1 and TRBJ1-2, with 9 positions matching TRBD1. The ends lost 3 bases at V and 4 bases at J; junction bases unmatched: 6. CDR1 and CDR2 (germline): MGHRA, YSYEKL. The CDR3 is 15 amino acids. DNA for the CDR3: TGCGCCAGCAGCCAGGCGAACAGGGGGCTCTATGGCTACACCTTC. This codes for CASSQANRGLYGYTF.

This chain joins TRBV29-1 and TRBJ2-1; tentative D call: TRBD2 (5 bases). This CDR3 has 18 amino acids. The germline V and J ends were trimmed by 4 bases and 0 bases, with 22 bases remaining between them. In germline, CDR1 is SQVTM, CDR2 ANQGSEA. This CDR3 is CSVGIRRGNPFSYNEQFF. Written as DNA, the CDR3 is TGCAGCGTTGGGATTCGACGGGGTAATCCTTTCTCCTACAATGAGCAGTTCTTC.

V is TRBV5-4 and J is TRBJ2-5, with 9 bases matching TRBD2. The CDR3 consists of 15 residues. J gave up 1 base and V 2 bases, and 3 bases lay outside the gene matches. Germline CDR1 and CDR2: SGHNT and YYREEE (reference sequence). CDR3 loop: CASSLKRGVQETQYF. The CDR3 nucleotides read TGTGCCAGCAGCTTAAAGCGGGGGGTCCAAGAGACCCAGTACTTC.

This sequence joins TRBV6-1 and TRBJ1-2; TRBD1 matches 10 bases. Trimming removed 6 bases from V and 8 bases from J; junction bases left unmatched: 6. The CDR3 is 13 residues long. Per the germline V gene, CDR1 is MNHNS and CDR2 is SASEGT. CDR3 in DNA: TGTGCCAGCAGACGACAGGGGGCCAGGGGCTACACCTTC. Translating gives CASRRQGARGYTF.

V usage is TRBV9 and J usage is TRBJ1-6; D ambiguous. The CDR3 contains 13 residues. Germline loops: CDR1 SGDLS, CDR2 YYNGEE. Trimming cost V 0 bases and J 6 bases, with 4 bases left between them. Here the CDR3 DNA reads TGTGCCAGCAGCGTAGGCGGTAATTCACCCCTCCACTTT. It encodes CASSVGGNSPLHF. Full variable domain (remainder filled in from reference TRBV9 and TRBJ1-6): DSGVTQTPKHLITATGQRVTLRCSPRSGDLSVYWYQQSLDQGLQFLIQYYNGEERAKGNILERFSAQQFPDLHSELNLSSLELGDSALYFCASSVGGNSPLHFGNGTRLTVT.

The chain is built from TRBV6-5 and TRBJ2-2, with D possibly being TRBD2 (6 bases). Looked up from germline, CDR1 is MNHEY and CDR2 is SVGAGI. The CDR3 runs 15 residues. The V end lost 4 bases, the J end lost 6 bases, and 15 bases lay between the germline ends. The CDR3 nucleotides read TGTGCCAGCAGTTTGGGAGGCGACGGGGCCGGGGAGCTGTTTTTT. Its translation: CASSLGGDGAGELFF.

This sequence joins TRBV7-3 and TRBJ2-7; 9 bases line up with TRBD1. The CDR3 has 16 residues. Germline V lookup: CDR1 SGHTA, CDR2 FQGTGA. V gave up 1 base and J gave up 4 bases; unmatched junction bases: 8. The CDR3 nucleotides read TGTGCCAGCAGCTTAAGGGACAGGGCCCCGATGTACGAGCAGTACTTC. Translated: CASSLRDRAPMYEQYF.

V usage is TRBV6-6 and J usage is TRBJ1-1; 10 bases map to TRBD1. The CDR3 is 14 residues long. In germline, CDR1 is MNHNY, CDR2 SVGAGI (reference sequence). Unmatched junction bases numbered 2, after V lost 3 bases and J lost 4 bases. The CDR3 nucleotides read TGTGCCAGCAGTTATGGGACAGGGGCCACTGAAGCTTTCTTT. Translated, it gives CASSYGTGATEAFF.

This clone was seen a single time. The chain recombines TRBV5-1 with TRBJ2-3; 8 positions match TRBD1. The germline V gene has CDR1 SGHRS and CDR2 YFSETQ. The CDR3 loop spans 16 amino acids. V dropped 0 bases and J dropped 5; count of bases not matched to a gene: 8. CDR3 bases: TGCGCCAGCAGCTTGGAGGGCAGGGGGCATCAAGATACGCAGTATTTT. Protein product: CASSLEGRGHQDTQYF.

V gene TRBV6-6 combines with J gene TRBJ1-3, with 7 bases aligning to TRBD1. V lost 6 bases to trimming and J lost 7 bases; unmatched junction nucleotides: 9. Looked up from germline, CDR1 is MNHNY and CDR2 is SVGAGI (reference sequence). This CDR3 is built from 14 residues. The chain's CDR3 is CASSRGTVKNTIYF. As DNA, the CDR3 is TGTGCCAGCAGCCGCGGGACAGTGAAGAACACCATATATTTT.

This chain uses TRBV4-2 with TRBJ1-2, with TRBD1 as a possible D gene (5 bases). V lost 0 bases to trimming and J lost 8 bases, with 16 bases between them. The CDR3 sequence is 15 residues long. CDR1 and CDR2 from the germline V gene are LGHNA and YNFKEQ. The CDR3 DNA reads as TGTGCCAGCAGCCAAGAGGGGGGAAGGGAGGACGGCTACACCTTC. It codes for CASSQEGGREDGYTF.

The rearrangement uses TRBV29-1 and TRBJ2-1, with 10 positions matching TRBD2. CDR1 is SQVTM, CDR2 ANQGSEA, per germline. The CDR3 loop spans 14 amino acids. Losses at the gene ends were 7 bases for V and 6 bases for J; bases not matched to a gene: 9. The chain's CDR3 is CSAPPSGSLNEQFF. In nucleotides, the CDR3 is TGCAGCGCCCCCCCTAGCGGGAGTCTCAATGAGCAGTTCTTC.

This rearrangement joins TRBV5-1 to TRBJ2-7, with 8 bases fitting TRBD1. Germline-derived CDR1 and CDR2 are SGHRS and YFSETQ. CDR3 size: 12 residues. The trim removed 5 bases at V and 3 bases at J, leaving 1 base unmatched. This CDR3 is CASSGQGYEQYF. The CDR3 region has the DNA TGCGCCAGCAGTGGACAGGGCTACGAGCAGTACTTC.

V gene TRBV9 combines with J gene TRBJ2-1, with unresolved D. V lost 0 bases and J lost 5, with 6 bases in between. This CDR3 has 13 residues. CDR1 SGDLS and CDR2 YYNGEE come from the germline V gene. The CDR3 DNA follows: TGTGCCAGCAGCGTAGACATACACAATGAGCAGTTCTTC. It translates to CASSVDIHNEQFF.

The rearrangement joins TRBV2 to TRBJ2-2; 12 bases align to TRBD2. Per germline, CDR1 SNHLY and CDR2 FYNNEI. The CDR3 runs to 17 residues. Germline trimming cut 1 base from V and 4 bases from J; bases unmatched to any gene: 4. CDR3 coding DNA: TGTGCCAGCAGTGAAGGGGGACTAGCGGGCCCCACCGGGGAGCTGTTTTTT. Its translation: CASSEGGLAGPTGELFF.

The genes are TRBV15 and TRBJ1-1, with 9 bases lining up with TRBD1. CDR3 length: 18 residues. J lost 3 bases, V lost 0 bases, and 11 bases had no gene match. Germline loops: CDR1 LNHNV, CDR2 YYDKDF (reference sequence). For the CDR3, the DNA is TGTGCCACCAGCAGAGAGGGACAGGGAACGGGTCTGTACACTGAAGCTTTCTTT. This encodes CATSREGQGTGLYTEAFF.

The chain couples TRBV9 to TRBJ2-1; 7 bases map to TRBD2. Trimming at V came to 3 bases and at J to 3 bases, leaving 6 bases not matched to a gene. Germline values: CDR1 SGDLS, CDR2 YYNGEE. This CDR3 contains 15 residues. The CDR3 spells CASSEGTTYYNEQFF. DNA for the CDR3: TGTGCCAGCAGCGAGGGGACTACCTACTACAATGAGCAGTTCTTC.

The chain links TRBV5-4 to TRBJ1-1; tentatively, D is TRBD1 (6 bases). Between the trimmed V and J ends, which lost 4 bases and 0 bases, there was a span of 10 bases. Germline V gene data show CDR1 as SGHNT and CDR2 as YYREEE (reference sequence). The CDR3 runs to 14 residues. The CDR3 sequence: CASSGGHLNTEAFF. The CDR3 DNA reads as TGTGCCAGCAGCGGGGGACACCTGAACACTGAAGCTTTCTTT.

J is TRBJ2-7 and V is TRBV7-6; D perhaps matches TRBD2 (7 bases). V lost 6 bases, J lost 4 bases, and 10 bases lay in between. Germline V gene data show CDR1 as SGHVS and CDR2 as FNYEAQ. The CDR3 contains 12 residues. The CDR3 DNA reads as TGTGCCAGCAGGGGGGGGGCATACGAGCAGTACTTC. This encodes CASRGGAYEQYF.

This chain joins TRBV5-5 and TRBJ1-2; D unclear. Germline CDR1 is SGHKS and CDR2 is YYEKEE (reference sequence). The CDR3 is 15 amino acids. Trimming pared 1 base from V and 4 bases from J, leaving 14 bases between. CDR3 loop: CASSLRIPLGYGYTF. The CDR3 DNA reads as TGTGCCAGCAGCTTGCGCATTCCCCTAGGCTATGGCTACACCTTC.

The V call is TRBV19, the J call TRBJ2-6; D is undetermined. CDR1 and CDR2 (germline): LNHDA, SQIVND (reference sequence). The CDR3 covers 16 residues. V was pared by 5 bases and J by 0 bases, with 11 bases between. The DNA of the CDR3 is TGTGCCAGTAGTCCCACGGGTATCTCTGGGGCCAACGTCCTGACTTTC. It is translated as CASSPTGISGANVLTF.